This TCR beta chain is from a study of human T cells and chemical hapten exposure. Broader study findings: More PT1 expanded TCRs went with higher patch test scores.

In the original analysis: Samples ranged from 23,224 to 690,600 TCRs, with a median of about 96,000. A single record per CDR3 protein comes from TCRdb applying MiXCR to the RACE reads. These V and J calls originate from TCRdb's pipeline instead of the authors' own analysis. The table records about 290,000 distinct CDR3 sequences, just under 8% of them present only once. Trimming cost V 2 bases and J 7 bases; bases outside gene matches: 2. CDR3 length: 12 residues. Germline lookup yields CDR1 SGDLS and CDR2 YYNGEE. This clonotype occurred a few times. Its antigen is not known. Time point specified: pre-sensitization, week 0. Treatment noted: therapeutic diphenylcyclopropenone sensitization with weekly scalp DPC.

The rearrangement joins TRBV9 to TRBJ1-1; 7 nucleotides agree with TRBD1. The specimen was whole blood, collected in connection with sensitization to the hapten diphenylcyclopropenone (DPC). This clonotype originated in a man aged 18 to 29 with alopecia areata. Some clones in this sample may be carry-over from other donors' samples. CDR3 in amino acids: CASSVYRGEAFF. The CDR3 DNA reads TGTGCCAGCAGCGTCTACAGGGGTGAAGCTTTCTTT.